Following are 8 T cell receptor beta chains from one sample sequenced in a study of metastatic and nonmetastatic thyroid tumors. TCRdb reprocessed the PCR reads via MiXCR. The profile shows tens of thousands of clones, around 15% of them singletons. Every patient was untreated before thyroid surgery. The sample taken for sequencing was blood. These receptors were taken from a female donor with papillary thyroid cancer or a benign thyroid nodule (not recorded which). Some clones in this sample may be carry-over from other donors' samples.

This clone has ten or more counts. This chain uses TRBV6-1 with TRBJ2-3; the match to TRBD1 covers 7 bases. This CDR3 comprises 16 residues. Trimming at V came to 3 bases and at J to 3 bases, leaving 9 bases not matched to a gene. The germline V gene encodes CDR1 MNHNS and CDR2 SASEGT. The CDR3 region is CASSELVTGTTDTQYF. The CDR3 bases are TGTGCCAGCAGTGAGTTAGTGACAGGGACGACAGATACGCAGTATTTT.

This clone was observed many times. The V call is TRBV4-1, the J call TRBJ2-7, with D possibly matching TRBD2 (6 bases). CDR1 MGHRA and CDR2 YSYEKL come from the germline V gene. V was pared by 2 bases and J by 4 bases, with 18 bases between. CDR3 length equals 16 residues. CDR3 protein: CASSQRGGNAGYEQYF. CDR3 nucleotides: TGCGCCAGCAGCCAAAGAGGAGGGAACGCAGGGTACGAGCAGTACTTC.

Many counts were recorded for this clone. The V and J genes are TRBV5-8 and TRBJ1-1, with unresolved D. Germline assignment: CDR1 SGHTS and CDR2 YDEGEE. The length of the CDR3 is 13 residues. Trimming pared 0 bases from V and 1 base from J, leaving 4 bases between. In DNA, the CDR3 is TGTGCCAGCAGCTTGGCAGAGAACACTGAAGCTTTCTTT. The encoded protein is CASSLAENTEAFF.

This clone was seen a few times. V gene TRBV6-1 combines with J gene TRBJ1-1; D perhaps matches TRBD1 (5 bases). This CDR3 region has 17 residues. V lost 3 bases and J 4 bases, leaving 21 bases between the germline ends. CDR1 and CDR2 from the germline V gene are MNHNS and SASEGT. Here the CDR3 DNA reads TGTGCCAGCAGTGACACCCAGAGGGGTCCTAACGTCACTGAAGCTTTCTTT. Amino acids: CASSDTQRGPNVTEAFF.

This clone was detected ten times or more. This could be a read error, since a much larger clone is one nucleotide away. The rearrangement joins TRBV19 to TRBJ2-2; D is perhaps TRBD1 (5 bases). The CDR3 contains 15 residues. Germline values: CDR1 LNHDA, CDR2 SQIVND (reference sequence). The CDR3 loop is CASGIPGMDTGELFF. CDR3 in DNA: TGTGCCAGTGGTATCCCAGGGATGGACACCGGGGAGCTGTTTTTT.

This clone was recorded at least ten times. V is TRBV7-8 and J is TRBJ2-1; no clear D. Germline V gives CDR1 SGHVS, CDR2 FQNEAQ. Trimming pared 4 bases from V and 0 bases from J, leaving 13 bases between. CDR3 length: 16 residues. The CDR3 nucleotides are TGTGCCAGCAGCTCCCCCGAGAGCCGCTCCTACAATGAGCAGTTCTTC. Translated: CASSSPESRSYNEQFF.

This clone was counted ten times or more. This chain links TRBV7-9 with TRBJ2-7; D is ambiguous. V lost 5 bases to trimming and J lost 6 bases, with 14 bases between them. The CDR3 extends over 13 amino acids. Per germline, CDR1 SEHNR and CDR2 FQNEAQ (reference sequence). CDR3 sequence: CASSTDPRPEQYF. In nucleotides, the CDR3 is TGTGCCAGCAGCACGGACCCGAGACCCGAGCAGTACTTC.

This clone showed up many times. The chain's CDR3 is CASSHGGDEQYF. In nucleotides, the CDR3 is TGTGCCAGCAGCCATGGGGGGGACGAGCAGTACTTC. The chain links TRBV11-2 to TRBJ2-7; 7 nucleotides match TRBD2. The CDR3 contains 12 residues. Per germline, CDR1 SGHAT and CDR2 FQNNGV. J was trimmed by 5 bases and V by 5 bases; bases with no gene match: 3.